Sequencing of this TCR beta chain was carried out in a study of shared clonotypes between healthy human individuals. Within Nashville, Tennessee resided all donors, each a Caucasian adult. Profiling relied on immunoSEQ multiplex PCR, and the TCRdb table lists in-frame clones only, not all of them. Here the sample spans fewer than 650,000 clones, 76% being singletons. This clone has at least ten counts. This CDR3 region has 12 residues. Germline V gene lookup returns CDR1 MNHEY and CDR2 SMNVEV (reference sequence). Trimming pared 3 bases from V and 4 bases from J, leaving 6 bases between. Sequencing was performed on PBMCs. The chain carries TRBV27 and TRBJ1-2, with TRBD1 as a possible D gene (5 bases). This TCR came from a woman aged 40 to 55 in good health. Some clones in this sample may be carry-over from other donors' samples. The CDR3 sequence is CASSFQGYGYTF. CDR3 coding DNA: TGTGCCAGCAGTTTCCAGGGCTATGGCTACACCTTC.